This TCR beta chain derives from a study of circulating and synovial CD4+ cells in juvenile arthritis. Study conclusions and caveats: Traditional Vbeta family usage analysis missed the pathogenic-like versus bulk difference. Circulating pathogenic-like lymphocytes shared a substantially higher fraction of CDR3 sequences with synovium than bulk blood.

TCRdb's table, derived via immunoSEQ multiplex PCR, lists solely in-frame clones and lacks some. The sample carries roughly 33,000 clones, roughly 95% recorded once. The germline CDR1 and CDR2 sequences are SGHVS and FNYEAQ. J lost 4 bases, V lost 4 bases, and 2 bases had no gene match. The CDR3 contains 14 residues. Of note for this clone: Antigen unknown.

Sequenced material: CD4+ T cells from blood. This chain connects TRBV7-6 to TRBJ2-3; 10 bases line up with TRBD2. This TCR derives from a human donor with juvenile idiopathic arthritis. The CDR3 loop reads CASSWTSGADTQYF. The DNA of the CDR3 is TGTGCCAGCAGCTGGACTAGCGGAGCAGATACGCAGTATTTT.